This is a list of T cell receptor beta chains from one sample in a study of T cells in localized non-small cell lung cancer. Clones were read by immunoSEQ multiplex PCR, and TCRdb kept only the in-frame ones, dropping some. Of more than 10,000 clones listed, more than 80% were seen once; the top ten hold approximately 30%. Specimen: peripheral blood, collected before any cancer treatment. These receptors were obtained from a male donor older than 55 with stage I squamous cell lung carcinoma. Each CDR3 is given with its conserved first and last residue. The order of the fields is J gene, clone size, V gene, CDR3 length, D gene, CDR3 protein, CDR3 DNA. D genes are given only for firm matches. Not every row has a clone size; where given, it reads once, few, many or a size class.

j_gene: TRBJ2-7; abundance: .; v_gene: TRBV27; len: 14; d_gene: .; CDR3aa: CASSLAGSSYEQYF; CDR3nt: TGTGCCAGCAGTTTAGCGGGTAGCTCCTACGAGCAGTACTTC
j_gene: TRBJ2-7; abundance: .; v_gene: TRBV7-6; len: 12; d_gene: .; CDR3aa: CASSPSRYEQYF; CDR3nt: TGTGCCAGCAGCCCTTCACGATACGAGCAGTACTTC
j_gene: TRBJ2-5; abundance: .; v_gene: TRBV25-1; len: 15; d_gene: TRBD2; CDR3aa: CASSVLAGGRETQYF; CDR3nt: TGTGCCAGCAGTGTGTTAGCGGGAGGGAGAGAGACCCAGTACTTC
j_gene: TRBJ2-3; abundance: .; v_gene: TRBV6-1; len: 15; d_gene: .; CDR3aa: CASSEVGTTTDTQYF; CDR3nt: TGTGCCAGCAGTGAAGTCGGGACCACCACAGATACGCAGTATTTT
j_gene: TRBJ2-1; abundance: .; v_gene: TRBV5-1; len: 15; d_gene: .; CDR3aa: CASTPGVVSYNEQFF; CDR3nt: TGCGCCAGCACCCCCGGGGTAGTCTCCTACAATGAGCAGTTCTTC
j_gene: TRBJ2-2; abundance: .; v_gene: TRBV10-3; len: 15; d_gene: .; CDR3aa: CAISERTGNTGELFF; CDR3nt: TGTGCCATCAGTGAGCGGACTGGGAACACCGGGGAGCTGTTTTTT
j_gene: TRBJ2-1; abundance: once; v_gene: TRBV7-9; len: 16; d_gene: TRBD2; CDR3aa: CASSPPGTSGSNEQFF; CDR3nt: TGTGCCAGCAGCCCTCCCGGGACTAGCGGGAGCAATGAGCAGTTCTTC
j_gene: TRBJ1-3; abundance: .; v_gene: TRBV18; len: 15; d_gene: .; CDR3aa: CASSPQPDSGNTIYF; CDR3nt: TGTGCCAGCTCACCGCAGCCGGACTCTGGAAACACCATATATTTT
j_gene: TRBJ1-4; abundance: .; v_gene: TRBV6-1; len: 17; d_gene: TRBD1; CDR3aa: CASSEASGGMPNEKLFF; CDR3nt: TGTGCCAGCAGTGAAGCGTCAGGGGGTATGCCTAATGAAAAACTGTTTTTT
j_gene: TRBJ2-7; abundance: .; v_gene: TRBV6-1; len: 15; d_gene: .; CDR3aa: CASSEVRGWVDEQYF; CDR3nt: TGTGCCAGCAGTGAAGTCAGGGGTTGGGTTGACGAGCAGTACTTC
j_gene: TRBJ1-2; abundance: .; v_gene: TRBV7-8; len: 14; d_gene: TRBD1; CDR3aa: CASSTNRGNYGYTF; CDR3nt: TGTGCCAGCAGCACCAACAGGGGAAACTATGGCTACACCTTC
j_gene: TRBJ2-1; abundance: .; v_gene: TRBV19; len: 15; d_gene: TRBD1; CDR3aa: CASSTSGQGVPGQFF; CDR3nt: TGTGCCAGTAGTACCTCGGGACAGGGGGTTCCGGGGCAGTTCTTC
j_gene: TRBJ2-1; abundance: .; v_gene: TRBV5-1; len: 15; d_gene: TRBD2; CDR3aa: CASSLAGGGYNEQFF; CDR3nt: TGCGCCAGCAGCTTAGCGGGAGGAGGATACAATGAGCAGTTCTTC
j_gene: TRBJ1-1; abundance: .; v_gene: TRBV15; len: 14; d_gene: .; CDR3aa: CATSVTASNTEAFF; CDR3nt: TGTGCCACCAGCGTGACAGCGTCGAACACTGAAGCTTTCTTT
j_gene: TRBJ1-2; abundance: once; v_gene: TRBV29-1; len: 11; d_gene: .; CDR3aa: CSVELGYGYTF; CDR3nt: TGCAGCGTTGAGCTAGGCTATGGCTACACCTTC
j_gene: TRBJ2-1; abundance: .; v_gene: TRBV7-9; len: 14; d_gene: .; CDR3aa: CASSHEEAYSEQFF; CDR3nt: TGTGCCAGCAGCCACGAGGAAGCCTACAGTGAGCAGTTCTTC
j_gene: TRBJ1-1; abundance: once; v_gene: TRBV2; len: 14; d_gene: .; CDR3aa: CASNLAGGHTEAFF; CDR3nt: TGTGCCAGCAATCTGGCGGGGGGGCACACTGAAGCTTTCTTT
j_gene: TRBJ2-3; abundance: .; v_gene: TRBV7-9; len: 16; d_gene: .; CDR3aa: CASSLDLGRGTDTQYF; CDR3nt: TGTGCCAGCAGCTTAGACTTGGGCAGGGGCACAGATACGCAGTATTTT
j_gene: TRBJ2-7; abundance: .; v_gene: TRBV11-2; len: 14; d_gene: TRBD2; CDR3aa: CASSSLAGVYEQYF; CDR3nt: TGTGCCAGCAGCTCCCTAGCGGGAGTGTACGAGCAGTACTTC
j_gene: TRBJ2-5; abundance: few; v_gene: TRBV6-5; len: 15; d_gene: .; CDR3aa: CASSPRTTPGETQYF; CDR3nt: TGTGCCAGCAGCCCCCGTACGACCCCGGGGGAGACCCAGTACTTC
j_gene: TRBJ2-4; abundance: .; v_gene: TRBV9; len: 17; d_gene: .; CDR3aa: CASSVGTVNQAKNIQYF; CDR3nt: TGTGCCAGCAGCGTAGGGACAGTCAATCAAGCCAAAAACATTCAGTACTTC
j_gene: TRBJ1-4; abundance: large; v_gene: TRBV5-4; len: 13; d_gene: .; CDR3aa: CASSPTRGEKLFF; CDR3nt: TGTGCCAGCAGCCCGACGAGGGGCGAAAAACTGTTTTTT
j_gene: TRBJ2-3; abundance: .; v_gene: TRBV5-4; len: 13; d_gene: .; CDR3aa: CASRHDGADTQYF; CDR3nt: TGTGCCAGCAGGCACGATGGGGCAGATACGCAGTATTTT
j_gene: TRBJ2-1; abundance: once; v_gene: TRBV7-6; len: 15; d_gene: TRBD2; CDR3aa: CASSSGLEPYNEQFF; CDR3nt: TGTGCCAGCAGCTCGGGACTAGAGCCCTACAATGAGCAGTTCTTC
j_gene: TRBJ2-1; abundance: .; v_gene: TRBV7-3; len: 16; d_gene: .; CDR3aa: CASSPGAASSYNEQFF; CDR3nt: TGTGCCAGCAGCCCGGGGGCGGCGAGCTCCTACAATGAGCAGTTCTTC
j_gene: TRBJ2-7; abundance: .; v_gene: TRBV2; len: 13; d_gene: .; CDR3aa: CASRGTGSYEQYF; CDR3nt: TGTGCCAGCAGGGGAACAGGGTCTTACGAGCAGTACTTC
j_gene: TRBJ2-2; abundance: .; v_gene: TRBV12-5; len: 13; d_gene: .; CDR3aa: CASRGSNTGELFF; CDR3nt: TGTGCTAGTCGCGGATCGAACACCGGGGAGCTGTTTTTT
j_gene: TRBJ1-1; abundance: .; v_gene: TRBV5-6; len: 15; d_gene: .; CDR3aa: CASSPFGRGNTEAFF; CDR3nt: TGTGCCAGCAGCCCATTCGGGAGAGGGAACACTGAAGCTTTCTTT
j_gene: TRBJ2-7; abundance: .; v_gene: TRBV6-5; len: 15; d_gene: TRBD2; CDR3aa: CASSYLPSGRYEQYF; CDR3nt: TGTGCCAGCAGTTACTTGCCTAGCGGGAGATACGAGCAGTACTTC
j_gene: TRBJ1-1; abundance: .; v_gene: TRBV7-2; len: 12; d_gene: .; CDR3aa: CAISGTWPEAFF; CDR3nt: TGTGCCATCTCAGGCACGTGGCCTGAAGCTTTCTTT
j_gene: TRBJ2-5; abundance: once; v_gene: TRBV7-2; len: 15; d_gene: .; CDR3aa: CASSFGFTLQETQYF; CDR3nt: TGTGCCAGCAGCTTCGGCTTTACACTGCAAGAGACCCAGTACTTC
j_gene: TRBJ2-2; abundance: .; v_gene: TRBV6-5; len: 12; d_gene: .; CDR3aa: CASSSSWGELFF; CDR3nt: TGTGCCAGCAGTTCTTCATGGGGGGAGCTGTTTTTT
j_gene: TRBJ1-1; abundance: .; v_gene: TRBV5-1; len: 14; d_gene: .; CDR3aa: CASSVSVEQTEAFF; CDR3nt: TGCGCCAGCAGCGTGTCCGTCGAGCAGACTGAAGCTTTCTTT
j_gene: TRBJ1-1; abundance: .; v_gene: TRBV9; len: 15; d_gene: .; CDR3aa: CASSVGLGVETEAFF; CDR3nt: TGTGCCAGCAGCGTAGGTCTGGGGGTAGAGACTGAAGCTTTCTTT
j_gene: TRBJ2-7; abundance: .; v_gene: TRBV7-2; len: 15; d_gene: .; CDR3aa: CASSTHWTALYEQYF; CDR3nt: TGTGCCAGCAGCACCCATTGGACGGCCCTCTACGAGCAGTACTTC
j_gene: TRBJ1-1; abundance: .; v_gene: TRBV7-8; len: 13; d_gene: .; CDR3aa: CASSLVRNTEAFF; CDR3nt: TGTGCCAGCAGCTTAGTTCGGAACACTGAAGCTTTCTTT
j_gene: TRBJ2-5; abundance: .; v_gene: TRBV5-4; len: 15; d_gene: .; CDR3aa: CASSVWGRLQETQYF; CDR3nt: TGTGCCAGCAGCGTATGGGGGCGGCTTCAAGAGACCCAGTACTTC
j_gene: TRBJ2-1; abundance: .; v_gene: TRBV7-3; len: 13; d_gene: .; CDR3aa: CASSLNSGNEQFF; CDR3nt: TGTGCCAGCAGCTTAAATTCAGGGAATGAGCAGTTCTTC
j_gene: TRBJ2-1; abundance: .; v_gene: TRBV7-8; len: 15; d_gene: .; CDR3aa: CASSLVLVLYNEQFF; CDR3nt: TGTGCCAGCAGCTTAGTTTTGGTTCTCTACAATGAGCAGTTCTTC
j_gene: TRBJ2-2; abundance: .; v_gene: TRBV18; len: 19; d_gene: TRBD2; CDR3aa: CASSPLRVAGGPNTGELFF; CDR3nt: TGTGCCAGCTCACCACTTAGGGTAGCGGGAGGTCCGAACACCGGGGAGCTGTTTTTT
j_gene: TRBJ1-1; abundance: few; v_gene: TRBV9; len: 15; d_gene: .; CDR3aa: CASSVGGTLRPEAFF; CDR3nt: TGTGCCAGCAGCGTAGGGGGGACACTGAGGCCTGAAGCTTTCTTT
j_gene: TRBJ1-3; abundance: .; v_gene: TRBV11-1; len: 15; d_gene: TRBD1; CDR3aa: CASSRDSYSGNTIYF; CDR3nt: TGTGCCAGCAGCCGGGACAGTTACTCTGGAAACACCATATATTTT
j_gene: TRBJ1-1; abundance: .; v_gene: TRBV28; len: 14; d_gene: .; CDR3aa: CASSLQGHPTEAFF; CDR3nt: TGTGCCAGCAGTCTACAGGGCCACCCCACTGAAGCTTTCTTT